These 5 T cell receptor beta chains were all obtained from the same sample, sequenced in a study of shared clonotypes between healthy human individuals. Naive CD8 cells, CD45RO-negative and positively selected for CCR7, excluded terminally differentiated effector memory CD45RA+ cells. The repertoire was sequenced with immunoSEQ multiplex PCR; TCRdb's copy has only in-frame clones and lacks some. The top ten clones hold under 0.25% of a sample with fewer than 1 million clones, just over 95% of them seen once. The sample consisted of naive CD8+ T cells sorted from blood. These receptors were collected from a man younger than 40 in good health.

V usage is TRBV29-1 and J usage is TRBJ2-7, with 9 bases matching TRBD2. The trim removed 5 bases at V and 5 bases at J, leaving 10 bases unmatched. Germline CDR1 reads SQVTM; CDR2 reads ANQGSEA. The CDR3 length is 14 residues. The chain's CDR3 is CSVRREGHRNEQYF. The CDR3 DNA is TGCAGCGTTCGGCGGGAGGGCCATCGGAACGAGCAGTACTTC.

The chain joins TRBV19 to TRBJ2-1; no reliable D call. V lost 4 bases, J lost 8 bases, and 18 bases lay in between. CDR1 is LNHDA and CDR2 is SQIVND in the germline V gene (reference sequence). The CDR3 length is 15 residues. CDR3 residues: CASSKKWDYRDEQFF. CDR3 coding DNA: TGTGCCAGTAGTAAAAAATGGGATTATCGAGATGAGCAGTTCTTC.

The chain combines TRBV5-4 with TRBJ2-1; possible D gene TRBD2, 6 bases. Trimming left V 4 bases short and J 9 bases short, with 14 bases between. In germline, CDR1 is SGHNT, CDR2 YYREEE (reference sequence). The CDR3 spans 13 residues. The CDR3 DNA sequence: TGTGCCAGCAGCACGGGACTTTCTATTGAGCAGTTCTTC. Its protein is CASSTGLSIEQFF. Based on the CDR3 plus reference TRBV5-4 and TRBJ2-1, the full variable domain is ETGVTQSPTHLIKTRGQQVTLRCSSQSGHNTVSWYQQALGQGPQFIFQYYREEENGRGNFPPRFSGLQFPNYSSELNVNALELDDSALYLCASSTGLSIEQFFGPGTRLTVL.

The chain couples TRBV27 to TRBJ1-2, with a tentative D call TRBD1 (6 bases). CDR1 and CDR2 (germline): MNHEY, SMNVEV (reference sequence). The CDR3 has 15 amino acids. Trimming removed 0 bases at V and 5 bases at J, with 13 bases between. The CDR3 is CASSLSATGGYGYTF. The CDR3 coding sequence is TGTGCCAGCAGTTTATCAGCGACAGGAGGGTATGGCTACACCTTC.

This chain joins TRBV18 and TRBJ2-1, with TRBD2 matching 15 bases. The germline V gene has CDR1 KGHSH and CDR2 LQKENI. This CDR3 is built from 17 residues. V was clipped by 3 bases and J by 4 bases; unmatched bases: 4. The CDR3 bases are TGTGCCAGCTCACCCCTAGGACTAGCGGGAGGGTACAATGAGCAGTTCTTC. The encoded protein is CASSPLGLAGGYNEQFF.